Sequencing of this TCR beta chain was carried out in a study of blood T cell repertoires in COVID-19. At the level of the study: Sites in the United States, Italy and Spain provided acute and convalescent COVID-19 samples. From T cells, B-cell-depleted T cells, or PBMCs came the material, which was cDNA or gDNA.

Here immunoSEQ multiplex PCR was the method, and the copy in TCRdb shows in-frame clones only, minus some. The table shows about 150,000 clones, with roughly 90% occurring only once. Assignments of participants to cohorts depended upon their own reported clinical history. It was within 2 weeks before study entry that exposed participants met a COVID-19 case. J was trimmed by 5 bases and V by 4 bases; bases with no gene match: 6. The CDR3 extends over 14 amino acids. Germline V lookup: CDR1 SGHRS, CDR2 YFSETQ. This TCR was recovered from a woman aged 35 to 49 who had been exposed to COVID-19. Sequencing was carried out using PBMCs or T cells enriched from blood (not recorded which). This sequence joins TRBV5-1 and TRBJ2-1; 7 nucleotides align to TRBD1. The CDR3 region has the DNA TGCGCCAGCAGCCCGGGGACAGCGAACAATGAGCAGTTCTTC. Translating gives CASSPGTANNEQFF.